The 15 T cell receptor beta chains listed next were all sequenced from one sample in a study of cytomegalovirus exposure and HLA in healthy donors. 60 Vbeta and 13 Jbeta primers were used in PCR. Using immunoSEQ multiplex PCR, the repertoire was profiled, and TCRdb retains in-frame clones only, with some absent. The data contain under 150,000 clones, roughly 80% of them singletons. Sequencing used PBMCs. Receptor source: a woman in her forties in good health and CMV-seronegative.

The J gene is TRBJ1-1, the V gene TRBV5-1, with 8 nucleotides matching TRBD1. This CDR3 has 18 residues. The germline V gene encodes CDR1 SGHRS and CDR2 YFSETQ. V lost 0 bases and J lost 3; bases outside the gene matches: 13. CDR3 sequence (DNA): TGCGCCAGCAGCTTGGCTAGACAGGGGCGAAGTTTCGACACTGAAGCTTTCTTT. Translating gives CASSLARQGRSFDTEAFF.

CDR3 DNA sequence: TGTGCCAGCAGCTTGGGACTAGCCACCGGGGAGCTGTTTTTT. This encodes CASSLGLATGELFF. The V gene is TRBV11-2, the J gene TRBJ2-2, with 9 nucleotides matching TRBD2. Germline lookup yields CDR1 SGHAT and CDR2 FQNNGV. CDR3 length: 14 residues. With 3 bases clipped from V and 4 bases from J, the junction kept 0 bases outside the gene matches. The full variable domain, completed using reference TRBV11-2 and TRBJ2-2, is EAGVAQSPRYKIIEKRQSVAFWCNPISGHATLYWYQQILGQGPKLLIQFQNNGVVDDSQLPKDRFSAERLKGVDSTLKIQPAKLEDSAVYLCASSLGLATGELFFGEGSRLTVL.

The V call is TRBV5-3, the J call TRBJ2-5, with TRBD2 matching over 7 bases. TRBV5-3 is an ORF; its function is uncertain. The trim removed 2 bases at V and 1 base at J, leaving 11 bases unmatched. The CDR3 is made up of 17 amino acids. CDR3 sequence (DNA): TGTGCCAGAAGCTTTGAGTGGGGCGGGAGTAGCCAAGAGACCCAGTACTTC. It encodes CARSFEWGGSSQETQYF.

CDR3 loop: CTSETHNEQFF. CDR3 coding DNA: TGTACTAGCGAGACCCACAATGAGCAGTTCTTC. The chain joins TRBV27 to TRBJ2-1; 7 positions agree with TRBD2. The CDR3 is 11 residues long. CDR1 and CDR2 (germline): MNHEY, SMNVEV (reference sequence).

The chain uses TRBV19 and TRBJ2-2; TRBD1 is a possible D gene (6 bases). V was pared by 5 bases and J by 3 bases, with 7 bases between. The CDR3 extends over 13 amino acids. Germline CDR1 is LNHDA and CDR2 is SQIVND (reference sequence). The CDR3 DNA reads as TGTGCCAGTAGTTGGACAGACACCGGGGAGCTGTTTTTT. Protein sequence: CASSWTDTGELFF.

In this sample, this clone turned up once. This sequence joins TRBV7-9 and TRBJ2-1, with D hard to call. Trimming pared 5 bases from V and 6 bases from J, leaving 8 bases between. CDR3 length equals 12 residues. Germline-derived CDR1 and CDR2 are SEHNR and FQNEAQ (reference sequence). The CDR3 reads CASSQIGNEQFF. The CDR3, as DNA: TGTGCCAGCAGCCAGATTGGCAATGAGCAGTTCTTC.

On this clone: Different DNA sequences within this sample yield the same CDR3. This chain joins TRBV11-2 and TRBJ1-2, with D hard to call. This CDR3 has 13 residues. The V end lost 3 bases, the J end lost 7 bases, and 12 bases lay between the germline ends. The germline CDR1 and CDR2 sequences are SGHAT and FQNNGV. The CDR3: CASSLNPSGGYTF. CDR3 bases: TGTGCCAGCAGCTTGAACCCTTCGGGTGGCTACACCTTC.

As DNA, the CDR3 is TGTGCCAGCAGCTTAGCGTCTTTCGGGGGGAGCTATGGCTACACCTTC. Translating gives CASSLASFGGSYGYTF. The chain joins TRBV7-2 to TRBJ1-2, with D possibly TRBD1 on 5 matching bases. Trimming pared 0 bases from V and 4 bases from J, leaving 15 bases between. The length of the CDR3 is 16 residues. CDR1 and CDR2 (germline): SGHTA, FQGNSA.

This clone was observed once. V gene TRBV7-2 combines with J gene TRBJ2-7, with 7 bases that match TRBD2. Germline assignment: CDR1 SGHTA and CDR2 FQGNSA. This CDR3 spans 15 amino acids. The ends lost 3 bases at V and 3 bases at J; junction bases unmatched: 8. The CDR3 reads CASSFSGGGLYEQYF. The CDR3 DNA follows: TGTGCCAGCAGCTTCTCGGGGGGAGGGCTCTACGAGCAGTACTTC.

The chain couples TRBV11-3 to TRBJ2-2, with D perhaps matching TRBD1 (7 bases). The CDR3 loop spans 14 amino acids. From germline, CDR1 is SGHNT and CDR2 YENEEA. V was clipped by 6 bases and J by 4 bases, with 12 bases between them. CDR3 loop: CASRSGGSTGELFF. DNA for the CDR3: TGTGCCAGCAGATCAGGGGGGAGCACCGGGGAGCTGTTTTTT.

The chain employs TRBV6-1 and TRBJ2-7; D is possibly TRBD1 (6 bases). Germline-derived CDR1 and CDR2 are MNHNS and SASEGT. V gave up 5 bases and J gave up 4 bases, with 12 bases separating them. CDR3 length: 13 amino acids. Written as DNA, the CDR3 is TGTGCCAGCAGTTTACAGGGTCGGTACGAGCAGTACTTC. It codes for CASSLQGRYEQYF.

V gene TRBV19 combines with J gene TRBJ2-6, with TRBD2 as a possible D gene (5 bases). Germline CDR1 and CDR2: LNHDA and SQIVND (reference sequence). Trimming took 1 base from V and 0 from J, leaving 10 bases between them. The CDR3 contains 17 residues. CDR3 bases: TGTGCCAGTAGTATAGGGTTTCGGGGCTCTGGGGCCAACGTCCTGACTTTC. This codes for CASSIGFRGSGANVLTF.

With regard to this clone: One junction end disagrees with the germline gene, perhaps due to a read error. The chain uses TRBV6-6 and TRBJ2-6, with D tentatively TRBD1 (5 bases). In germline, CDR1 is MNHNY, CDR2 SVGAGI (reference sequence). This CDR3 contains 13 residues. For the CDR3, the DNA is TGTGCCAGCGGGGTTACTGGGGCCAACGGCCTGACTTTC. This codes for CASGVTGANGLTF.

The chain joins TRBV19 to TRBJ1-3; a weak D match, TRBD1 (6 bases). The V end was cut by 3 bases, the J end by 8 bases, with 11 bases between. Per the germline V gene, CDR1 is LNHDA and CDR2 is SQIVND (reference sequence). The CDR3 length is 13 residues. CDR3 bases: TGTGCCAGTAGTATCCCCAGGGGAGACACCATATATTTT. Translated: CASSIPRGDTIYF.

The CDR3 DNA reads TGTGCCAGCAGTTACGCGGCCGCAACTAATGAAAAACTGTTTTTT. Encoded protein: CASSYAAATNEKLFF. The rearrangement uses TRBV6-5 and TRBJ1-4, with unresolved D. The V gene's germline CDR1 is MNHEY and CDR2 SVGAGI. The CDR3 extends over 15 amino acids. V lost 2 bases, J lost 0 bases, and 7 bases lay in between.